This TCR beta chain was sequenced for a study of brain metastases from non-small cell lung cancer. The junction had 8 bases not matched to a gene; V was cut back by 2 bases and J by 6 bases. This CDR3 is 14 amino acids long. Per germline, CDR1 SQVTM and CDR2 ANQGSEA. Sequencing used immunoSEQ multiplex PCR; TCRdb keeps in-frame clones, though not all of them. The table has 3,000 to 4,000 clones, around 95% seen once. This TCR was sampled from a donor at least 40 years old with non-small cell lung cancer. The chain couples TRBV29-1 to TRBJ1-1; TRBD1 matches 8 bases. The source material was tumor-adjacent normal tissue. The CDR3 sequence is CSVEMTGAGAEAFF. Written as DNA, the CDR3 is TGCAGCGTTGAAATGACAGGGGCGGGCGCTGAAGCTTTCTTT. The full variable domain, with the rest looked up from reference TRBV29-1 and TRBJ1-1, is SAVISQKPSRDICQRGTSLTIQCQVDSQVTMMFWYRQQPGQSLTLIATANQGSEATYESGFVIDKFPISRPNLTFSTLTVSNMSPEDSSIYLCSVEMTGAGAEAFFGQGTRLTVV.